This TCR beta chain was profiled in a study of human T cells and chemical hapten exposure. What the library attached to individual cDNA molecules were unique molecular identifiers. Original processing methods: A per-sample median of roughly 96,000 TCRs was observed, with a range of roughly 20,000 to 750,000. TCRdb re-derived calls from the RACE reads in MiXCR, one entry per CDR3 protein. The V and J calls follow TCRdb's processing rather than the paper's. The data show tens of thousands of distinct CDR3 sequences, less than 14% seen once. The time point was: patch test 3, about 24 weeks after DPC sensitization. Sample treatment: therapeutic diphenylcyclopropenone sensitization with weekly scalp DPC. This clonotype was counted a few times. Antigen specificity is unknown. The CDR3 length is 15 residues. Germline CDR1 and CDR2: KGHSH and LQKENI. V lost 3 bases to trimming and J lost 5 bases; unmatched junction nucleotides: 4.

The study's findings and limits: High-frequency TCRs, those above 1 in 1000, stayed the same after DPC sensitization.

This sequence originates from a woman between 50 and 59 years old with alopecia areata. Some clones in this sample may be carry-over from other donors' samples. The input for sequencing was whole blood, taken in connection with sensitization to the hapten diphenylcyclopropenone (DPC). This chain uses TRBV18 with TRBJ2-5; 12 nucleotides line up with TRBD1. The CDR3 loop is CASSPGTGGKETQYF. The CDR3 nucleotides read TGTGCCAGCTCACCCGGGACAGGGGGCAAGGAGACCCAGTACTTC. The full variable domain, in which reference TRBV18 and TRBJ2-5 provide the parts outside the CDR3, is NAGVMQNPRHLVRRRGQEARLRCSPMKGHSHVYWYRQLPEEGLKFMVYLQKENIIDESGMPKERFSAEFPKEGPSILRIQQVVRGDSAAYFCASSPGTGGKETQYFGPGTRLLVL.